This record looks at one TCR beta chain sequence and its context. The antigen is undetermined. Every diagnosis used clinical symptoms, serum thyroxine and TRAb, thyroid ultrasound and orbital computed tomography. This specimen belongs to a study of T cells in Graves' hyperthyroidism and ophthalmopathy. Study overall: Blood from the periphery was taken at initial diagnosis, before any treatment. Whole-study results and caveats: Using 13 V-J features, a model discriminated ophthalmopathy from stable hyperthyroidism. Most expanded thyroid clonotypes above 0.001 recurred in blood.

RNA transcripts were the template for amplifying TCR beta CDR3 regions. The primer set for the first-round RT-PCR of the TCR CDR3 was HTBI. TCRdb independently ran MiXCR on the multiplex PCR reads; one entry per CDR3 protein. The data show under 350,000 distinct CDR3 sequences, roughly 18% seen once. This CDR3 region has 19 residues. Trimming took 2 bases from V and 0 from J; bases not matched to a gene: 10. From germline, CDR1 is KGHSH and CDR2 LQKENI. The sequenced sample was blood. This sequence joins TRBV18 and TRBJ1-6; 7 bases map to TRBD1. This receptor was taken from a woman in her forties or fifties with Graves' hyperthyroidism. The CDR3 protein is CASSPSSPGQSSYNSPLHF. For the CDR3, the DNA is TGTGCCAGCTCACCATCTTCGCCGGGACAGAGCTCCTATAATTCACCCCTCCACTTT.